The clone carrying this T cell receptor (beta chain) came up once. What it binds is not known. Germline CDR1 is SGHTA and CDR2 is FQGTGA. Losses at the gene ends were 2 bases for V and 3 bases for J; bases not matched to a gene: 0. The CDR3 spans 13 residues. Isolation of CD8+ and CD4+ T cells was performed negatively, whereas enrichment of TEMRA cells was done by FACS. The RNA input was about 0.5 to 1 ug, and it was reverse transcribed with random hexamers. A multiplex approach, immunoSEQ multiplex PCR, amplified TCR beta CDR3 across 54 Vbeta and 13 Jbeta. In TCRdb, the immunoSEQ multiplex PCR reads were re-called with MiXCR into one record per CDR3 protein. The sample yields around 150,000 distinct CDR3 sequences, 85% to 95% seen once. This record comes from a study of CD8 T cells in Susac syndrome. Study as a whole: At the time of blood draw, patients with Susac syndrome were therapy-naive, receiving corticosteroids, or receiving intravenous immunoglobulin alone.

Study results and limitations: The CD4+ T cell repertoires that were profiled in Susac syndrome showed no clonal expansion.

The clonotype comes from a human donor with Susac syndrome. J is TRBJ1-1 and V is TRBV7-3; 7 positions match TRBD1. Specimen: CD4+ T cells from PBMCs. CDR3 protein: CASSLGTDTEAFF. The CDR3 DNA is TGTGCCAGCAGCTTAGGGACAGACACTGAAGCTTTCTTT.